This passage covers 15 T cell receptor beta chains from one sample sequenced in a study of T cell responses to AZD1222 COVID-19 vaccine. TCRdb's copy holds only in-frame clones and misses some; the assay was immunoSEQ multiplex PCR. The sample lists 80,000 to 100,000 clones; around 89% were seen once. The sample consisted of peripheral blood, taken on day 0 of AZD1222 vaccination. All receptors derive from an adult in good health.

The chain recombines TRBV18 with TRBJ2-7; 11 bases are a match to TRBD2. Trimming cost V 4 bases and J 1 base; bases outside gene matches: 3. Germline CDR1 reads KGHSH; CDR2 reads LQKENI. The CDR3 consists of 15 residues. The CDR3: CASSRLAGTSYEQYF. Here the CDR3 DNA reads TGTGCCAGCTCACGACTAGCGGGGACTTCCTACGAGCAGTACTTC.

Notes on this clone: This specimen includes other DNA sequences encoding the same CDR3. This chain connects TRBV18 to TRBJ1-1; D call uncertain. Trimming stripped 2 bases from V and 1 base from J, with 8 bases between. Germline lookup yields CDR1 KGHSH and CDR2 LQKENI. This CDR3 spans 14 amino acids. The CDR3 bases are TGTGCCAGCTCACCAAGGGCTGAGAACACTGAAGCTTTCTTT. It encodes CASSPRAENTEAFF.

J is TRBJ1-2 and V is TRBV10-3; perhaps TRBD1 as D (6 bases). Per germline, CDR1 ENHRY and CDR2 SYGVKD. V was trimmed by 0 bases and J by 2 bases, leaving 10 bases between them. The CDR3 runs 15 residues. The chain's CDR3 is CAISESRQANYGYTF. CDR3 coding DNA: TGTGCCATCAGTGAGTCGAGACAGGCGAACTATGGCTACACCTTC.

CDR3 protein: CASSRRLEDTQYF. The CDR3 bases are TGTGCCAGCAGCCGCCGACTGGAAGATACGCAGTATTTT. The chain recombines TRBV7-2 with TRBJ2-3; D unclear. CDR1 and CDR2 from the germline V gene are SGHTA and FQGNSA. The CDR3 consists of 13 residues. V lost 5 bases and J lost 5, with 11 bases in between.

The CDR3 region has the DNA TGTGCCAGCAGCTTAAACCGGGACAGGGGGAGAGAGACCCAGTACTTC. Protein: CASSLNRDRGRETQYF. V usage is TRBV7-2 and J usage is TRBJ2-5; TRBD1 agrees at 11 bases. CDR3 length equals 16 residues. Germline V gives CDR1 SGHTA, CDR2 FQGNSA. Trimming at V came to 2 bases and at J to 4 bases, leaving 6 bases not matched to a gene.

V gene TRBV21-1 combines with J gene TRBJ2-1. TRBV21-1 is described as a pseudogene. The CDR3 loop spans 15 amino acids. CDR3 protein: CASSKAPRWYNEQFF. CDR3 nucleotide sequence: TGTGCCAGCAGCAAAGCCCCAAGGTGGTACAATGAGCAGTTCTTC.

The chain couples TRBV5-5 to TRBJ1-2; D uncertain. Germline V gene lookup returns CDR1 SGHKS and CDR2 YYEKEE (reference sequence). This CDR3 is 13 amino acids long. V shed 4 bases and J shed 4 bases, with 11 bases lying between them. The CDR3 region has the DNA TGTGCCAGCAGCGCCGAACAGAGCTATGGCTACACCTTC. Its translation: CASSAEQSYGYTF.

This chain joins TRBV5-1 and TRBJ2-1; 7 nucleotides match TRBD2. The J segment lost 6 bases and the V segment lost 0 bases, leaving 6 bases of the junction unmatched. The CDR3 length is 15 residues. In germline, CDR1 is SGHRS, CDR2 YFSETQ. The CDR3, as DNA: TGCGCCAGCAGCTTGGGGCTAGCGGACTTCAATGAGCAGTTCTTC. It encodes CASSLGLADFNEQFF.

V gene TRBV30 combines with J gene TRBJ1-5, with 9 bases lining up with TRBD1. The germline CDR1 and CDR2 sequences are GTSNPN and SVGIG (reference sequence). The ends lost 3 bases at V and 6 bases at J; junction bases unmatched: 9. This CDR3 comprises 15 residues. The CDR3 reads CAWRKTGQGGQPQHF. The CDR3 nucleotides read TGTGCCTGGAGAAAAACGGGACAGGGCGGTCAGCCCCAGCATTTT. Full variable domain (remainder filled in from reference TRBV30 and TRBJ1-5): SQTIHQWPATLVQPVGSPLSLECTVEGTSNPNLYWYRQAAGRGLQLLFYSVGIGQISSEVPQNLSASRPQDRQFILSSKKLLLSDSGFYLCAWRKTGQGGQPQHFGDGTRLSIL.

The V call is TRBV5-1, the J call TRBJ2-1, with unresolved D. The CDR3 runs to 16 residues. The V gene lost 4 bases and the J gene lost 0 bases, with 14 bases spanning the gap. CDR1 and CDR2 (germline): SGHRS, YFSETQ. The CDR3 spells CASSPSKASSYNEQFF. For the CDR3, the DNA is TGCGCCAGCAGCCCCTCGAAGGCGAGCTCCTACAATGAGCAGTTCTTC.

The chain has TRBV7-9 and TRBJ1-3; no reliable D call. Deletions cut 5 bases from V and 4 bases from J, with 18 bases between. The CDR3 totals 16 residues. The germline CDR1 and CDR2 sequences are SEHNR and FQNEAQ (reference sequence). Here the CDR3 reads CASSLWTSISGNTIYF. For the CDR3, the DNA is TGTGCCAGCAGCCTGTGGACCTCGATATCAGGAAACACCATATATTTT.

The chain is built from TRBV10-3 and TRBJ1-5; 11 bases map to TRBD1. After removal of 3 bases from V and 1 base from J, the junction contained 2 bases not matched to a gene. CDR3 size: 16 residues. Germline CDR1 is ENHRY and CDR2 is SYGVKD. CDR3 sequence reads: CAISDGDRGSNQPQHF. In DNA form, the CDR3 reads TGTGCCATCAGTGACGGGGACAGGGGGAGCAATCAGCCCCAGCATTTT.

CDR3 sequence reads: CATSRDRTSAGSGETQYF. The CDR3 region has the DNA TGTGCCACCAGCAGAGATCGAACATCGGCAGGGAGTGGGGAGACCCAGTACTTC. This sequence joins TRBV15 and TRBJ2-5; D tentatively reads TRBD1 or TRBD2 (5 bases each). The CDR3 length is 18 residues. V shed 0 bases and J shed 5 bases, with 22 bases lying between them. Germline V gene data show CDR1 as LNHNV and CDR2 as YYDKDF (reference sequence).

The chain uses TRBV28 and TRBJ2-7; D unclear. The germline V gene has CDR1 MDHEN and CDR2 SYDVKM. Between the trimmed V and J ends, which lost 6 bases and 1 base, there was a span of 10 bases. The CDR3 has 13 residues. CDR3 DNA: TGTGCCAGCAGCCGAGCCGCGTCCTACGAGCAGTACTTC. Translating it yields CASSRAASYEQYF.

V usage is TRBV7-2 and J usage is TRBJ2-1, with 10 nucleotides matching TRBD2. The CDR3 spans 16 residues. The V segment lost 3 bases and the J segment 5 bases; nucleotides outside the gene matches: 7. The germline V gene has CDR1 SGHTA and CDR2 FQGNSA. The CDR3 DNA reads TGTGCCAGCAGCTTCAGCGGGAGGGCCGGGCACAATGAGCAGTTCTTC. Amino acids: CASSFSGRAGHNEQFF.